The table lists the clone carrying this T cell receptor (beta chain) with a count of one. V was shortened by 5 bases and J by 4 bases, with 14 bases between the two germline ends. CDR3 length: 14 residues. Germline values: CDR1 LNHDA, CDR2 SQIVND (reference sequence). These data are taken from a study of blood T cell repertoires in COVID-19. Study-wide context: In each case, the material was cDNA or gDNA derived from T cells, B-cell-depleted T cells, or PBMCs.

Repertoires were generated with immunoSEQ multiplex PCR, while TCRdb's copy carries only in-frame clones and drops some. The table records 150,000 to 200,000 clones, roughly 86% of them present only once. The chain combines TRBV19 with TRBJ1-2, with D possibly TRBD1 on 6 matching bases. Sequenced: peripheral blood. This TCR was sampled from a man aged 40-50 years with active or convalescent COVID-19. The chain's CDR3 is CASSPGQRGYGYTF. The DNA of the CDR3 is TGTGCCAGTAGTCCAGGACAGCGCGGCTATGGCTACACCTTC. The whole variable domain, filled in from reference TRBV19 and TRBJ1-2, reads DGGITQSPKYLFRKEGQNVTLSCEQNLNHDAMYWYRQDPGQGLRLIYYSQIVNDFQKGDIAEGYSVSREKKESFPLTVTSAQKNPTAFYLCASSPGQRGYGYTFGSGTRLTVV.